This T cell receptor beta chain was retrieved from a study of T-cell reconstitution after alpha-beta-depleted transplantation in children. Germline assignment: CDR1 KGHSH and CDR2 LQKENI. The junction had 7 bases not matched to a gene; V was cut back by 5 bases and J by 3 bases. The CDR3 has 16 residues. Library preparation (for TCRbeta) was performed with unique molecular identifiers. TCRdb itself ran the PCR reads through MiXCR, one entry per CDR3 protein. Here the sample spans over 300,000 distinct CDR3 sequences, 10% to 13% being singletons. The sequencing here drew on PBMCs from the stem cell graft donor, taken from the stem cell graft. The chain has TRBV18 and TRBJ2-1; 10 bases map to TRBD2. This TCR was recovered from a human donor who donated a stem cell graft to a child with acute lymphoblastic leukemia. CDR3 bases: TGTGCCAGCTCAACCCTAGCGGGAGAGCTCTACAATGAGCAGTTCTTC. This sequence encodes CASSTLAGELYNEQFF.